This T cell receptor beta chain was identified in a study of cytomegalovirus exposure and HLA in healthy donors. Study-level information: The Caucasian-associated ancestry cluster held roughly 80% of a few hundred genotyped donors. Findings and caveats of the study: Clonal expansion, a later analysis showed, was greater in HLA-associated TCR beta chains than in equally common others. Within an earlier analysis, most TCR beta V segments proved productive either about 87% or about 30% of the time. From TCR beta sequences, most subjects' HLA-A and HLA-B alleles were reportedly predicted accurately.

Vbeta (60) and Jbeta (13) primers were used in the PCR. Clones were sequenced by immunoSEQ multiplex PCR, and TCRdb holds only the in-frame ones, with some missing. The sample consists of 150,000 to 200,000 clones, more than 85% of them appearing once. The V gene's germline CDR1 is SGDLS and CDR2 YYNGEE. Trimming removed 4 bases at V and 5 bases at J, with 18 bases between. This CDR3 has 15 residues. As concerns this clone: The antigen is not known.

What was sequenced was PBMCs. The receptor comes from a girl under three years old in good health and CMV-seronegative. The rearrangement uses TRBV9 and TRBJ2-5; perhaps TRBD2 as D (6 bases). Here the CDR3 DNA reads TGTGCCAGCAGCCGCGAGATGGCTAGCGAGGAGACCCAGTACTTC. This gives the protein CASSREMASEETQYF.